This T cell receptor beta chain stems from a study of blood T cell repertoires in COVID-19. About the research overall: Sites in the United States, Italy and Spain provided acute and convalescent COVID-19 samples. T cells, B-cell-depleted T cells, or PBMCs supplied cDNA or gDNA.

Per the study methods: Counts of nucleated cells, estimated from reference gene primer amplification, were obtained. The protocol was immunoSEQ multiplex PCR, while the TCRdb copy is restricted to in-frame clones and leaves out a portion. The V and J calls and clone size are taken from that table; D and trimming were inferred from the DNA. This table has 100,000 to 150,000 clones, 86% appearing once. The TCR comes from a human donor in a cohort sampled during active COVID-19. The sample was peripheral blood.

The CDR3: CASSGEVPVYGYTF. The CDR3 bases are TGTGCCAGCAGCGGGGAGGTACCCGTTTATGGCTACACCTTC. V and J are TRBV9 and TRBJ1-2; D remains ambiguous. V was cut by 3 bases and J by 5 bases, with 14 bases left in between. This CDR3 is 14 amino acids long. Germline V gives CDR1 SGDLS, CDR2 YYNGEE.